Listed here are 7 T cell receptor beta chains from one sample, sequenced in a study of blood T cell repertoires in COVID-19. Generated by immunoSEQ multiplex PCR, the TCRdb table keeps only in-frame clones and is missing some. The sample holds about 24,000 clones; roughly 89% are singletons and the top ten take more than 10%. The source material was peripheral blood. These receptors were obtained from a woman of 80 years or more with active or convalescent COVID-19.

In DNA form, the CDR3 reads TGCGCCAGCAGCGTACAGGGGGCTAATGAAAAACTGTTTTTT. Its protein is CASSVQGANEKLFF. The rearrangement joins TRBV5-1 to TRBJ1-4, with TRBD1 matching over 8 bases. Germline V gene lookup returns CDR1 SGHRS and CDR2 YFSETQ. This CDR3 comprises 14 residues. The V segment lost 4 bases and the J segment 3 bases; nucleotides outside the gene matches: 2.

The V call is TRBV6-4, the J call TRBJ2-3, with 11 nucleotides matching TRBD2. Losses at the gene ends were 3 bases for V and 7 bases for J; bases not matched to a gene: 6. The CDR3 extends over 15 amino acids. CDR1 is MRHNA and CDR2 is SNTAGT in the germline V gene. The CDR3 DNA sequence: TGTGCCAGCAGTGAGCCGACTAGCGGGGTAAATACGCAGTATTTT. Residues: CASSEPTSGVNTQYF.

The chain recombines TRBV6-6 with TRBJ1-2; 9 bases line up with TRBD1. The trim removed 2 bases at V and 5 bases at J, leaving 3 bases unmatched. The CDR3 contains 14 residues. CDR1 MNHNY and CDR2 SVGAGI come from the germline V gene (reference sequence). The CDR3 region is CASSYLGQGYGYTF. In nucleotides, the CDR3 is TGTGCCAGCAGTTACCTGGGACAGGGTTATGGCTACACCTTC.

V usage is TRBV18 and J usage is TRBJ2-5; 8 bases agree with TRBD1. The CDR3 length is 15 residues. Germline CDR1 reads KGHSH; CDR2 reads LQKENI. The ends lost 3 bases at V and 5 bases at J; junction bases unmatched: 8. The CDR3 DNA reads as TGTGCCAGCTCACCTGGACAGGGAAGTTGGGAGACCCAGTACTTC. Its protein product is CASSPGQGSWETQYF.

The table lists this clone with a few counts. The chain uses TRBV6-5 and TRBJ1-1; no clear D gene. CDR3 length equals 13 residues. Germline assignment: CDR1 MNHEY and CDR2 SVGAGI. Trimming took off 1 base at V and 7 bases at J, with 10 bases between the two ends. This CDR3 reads CASSYYAKFEAFF. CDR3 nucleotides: TGTGCCAGCAGTTACTACGCGAAGTTTGAAGCTTTCTTT.

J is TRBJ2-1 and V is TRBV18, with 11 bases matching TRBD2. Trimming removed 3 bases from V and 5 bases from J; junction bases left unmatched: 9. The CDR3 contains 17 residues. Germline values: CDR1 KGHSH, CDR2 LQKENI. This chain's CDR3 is CASSPLTSGGPNNEQFF. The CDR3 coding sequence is TGTGCCAGCTCACCTTTAACTAGCGGGGGCCCTAACAATGAGCAGTTCTTC.

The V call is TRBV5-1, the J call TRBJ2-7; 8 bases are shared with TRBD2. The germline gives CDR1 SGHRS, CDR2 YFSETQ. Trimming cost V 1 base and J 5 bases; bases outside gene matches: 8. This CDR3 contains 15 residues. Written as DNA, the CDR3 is TGCGCCAGCAGCTTGACGACGGGGGGGAGAAACGAGCAGTACTTC. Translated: CASSLTTGGRNEQYF.